A single sample is the source of the 26 T cell receptor beta chains below, sequenced in a study of graft-versus-host responses after intestinal transplantation. Their antigens remain unidentified. Repertoires were generated with immunoSEQ multiplex PCR, while TCRdb's copy carries only in-frame clones and drops some. The table includes about 120,000 clones, roughly 96% detected once. This sample comprised unstimulated CD8+ T cells sorted from spleen or lymph node cells, obtained before intestinal transplant. All receptors come from a human donor who received an intestinal transplant.

The V call is TRBV28, the J call TRBJ2-7, with 7 bases identical to TRBD1. Germline V gene lookup returns CDR1 MDHEN and CDR2 SYDVKM. This CDR3 comprises 12 residues. Unmatched junction bases numbered 2, after V lost 3 bases and J lost 6 bases. CDR3 nucleotide sequence: TGTGCCAGCAGTTTCTACAGGGGCGAGCAGTACTTC. This encodes CASSFYRGEQYF.

V and J are TRBV7-6 and TRBJ2-1; D might be TRBD2 (5 bases). The length of the CDR3 is 16 residues. Germline lookup yields CDR1 SGHVS and CDR2 FNYEAQ. V was shortened by 5 bases and J by 2 bases, with 16 bases between the two germline ends. CDR3 nucleotide sequence: TGTGCCAGCAGCCCAGAGGTAGCGTTCGCCTACAATGAGCAGTTCTTC. The encoded protein is CASSPEVAFAYNEQFF.

Turning to this clone: Other nucleotide sequences in the sample specify the same CDR3. V gene TRBV7-9 combines with J gene TRBJ2-7, with unresolved D. Germline assignment: CDR1 SEHNR and CDR2 FQNEAQ (reference sequence). CDR3 length: 11 amino acids. V was trimmed by 5 bases and J by 2 bases, leaving 4 bases between them. In nucleotides, the CDR3 is TGTGCCAGCAGCAGCACCTACGAGCAGTACTTC. Amino acids: CASSSTYEQYF.

This chain uses TRBV4-1 with TRBJ2-5, with 7 bases that match TRBD1. Germline CDR1 MGHRA, CDR2 YSYEKL. The CDR3 is 15 amino acids. V shed 3 bases, J shed 7 bases, and the junction held 11 bases outside the gene matches. DNA for the CDR3: TGCGCCAGCAGCCACCGCACAGGGGACCTACGGACCCAGTACTTC. Translation: CASSHRTGDLRTQYF.

The chain is built from TRBV28 and TRBJ1-2, with TRBD1 matching over 8 bases. The CDR3 totals 15 residues. Losses at the gene ends were 4 bases for V and 7 bases for J; bases not matched to a gene: 11. CDR1 and CDR2 from the germline V gene are MDHEN and SYDVKM. CDR3 sequence: CASSSYTGTGFGYTF. The CDR3 DNA reads TGTGCCAGCAGTTCGTACACCGGGACAGGTTTTGGCTACACCTTC.

This clone appeared once. This is likely a read error, given that the CDR3 carries no conserved phenylalanine or tryptophan at its end. V is TRBV28 and J is TRBJ1-1; the D is unclear. Germline V gives CDR1 MDHEN, CDR2 SYDVKM. The CDR3 is made up of 13 amino acids. V lost 8 bases and J lost 0, with 10 bases in between. CDR3: CASADVLNTEAFL. The CDR3 DNA is TGTGCCAGCGCAGACGTTTTGAACACTGAAGCTTTCCTT.

There are a few counts of this clone. The rearrangement links TRBV10-2 to TRBJ1-4, with 8 nucleotides matching TRBD1. Germline lookup yields CDR1 WSHSY and CDR2 SAAADI. The CDR3 loop spans 14 amino acids. The V segment lost 5 bases and the J segment 6 bases; nucleotides outside the gene matches: 5. The CDR3 sequence is CASSYRGWDEKLFF. The DNA of the CDR3 is TGCGCCAGCAGTTACAGGGGGTGGGATGAAAAACTGTTTTTT.

This clone was recorded once. This chain links TRBV25-1 with TRBJ2-5; 10 bases align to TRBD2. V dropped 7 bases and J dropped 5; count of bases not matched to a gene: 4. This CDR3 region has 13 residues. CDR1 is MGHDK and CDR2 is SYGVNS in the germline V gene. This chain's CDR3 is CASTASGSETQYF. For the CDR3, the DNA is TGTGCCAGCACCGCTAGCGGGAGTGAGACCCAGTACTTC.

This clone has a single count. The chain carries TRBV7-8 and TRBJ2-5; D gene unclear. The J call is uncertain, as TRBJ2-7 better fits the DNA end. The CDR3 loop spans 12 amino acids. CDR1 and CDR2 from the germline V gene are SGHVS and FQNEAQ. The CDR3 is CASSLDLYEQYF. DNA of the CDR3: TGTGCCAGCAGCTTAGATTTATACGAGCAGTACTTC.

The count of this clone is one. The genes are TRBV28 and TRBJ1-2; D remains ambiguous. CDR3 length: 15 amino acids. V was clipped by 3 bases and J by 3 bases, with 14 bases between them. The germline CDR1 and CDR2 sequences are MDHEN and SYDVKM. The CDR3 coding sequence is TGTGCCAGCAGTTTCGAAGGAAACAGACACTATGGCTACACCTTC. Protein sequence: CASSFEGNRHYGYTF.

This chain connects TRBV19 to TRBJ2-2, with 9 bases matching TRBD1. V was clipped by 5 bases and J by 0 bases; unmatched bases: 7. CDR3 length equals 17 residues. The germline V gene encodes CDR1 LNHDA and CDR2 SQIVND (reference sequence). CDR3 protein: CASSPYRDRANTGELFF. The CDR3 DNA is TGTGCCAGTAGTCCCTACCGGGACAGGGCGAACACCGGGGAGCTGTTTTTT.

The chain joins TRBV28 to TRBJ2-3, with D possibly matching TRBD1 (5 bases). V lost 6 bases to trimming and J lost 5 bases, with 21 bases between them. This CDR3 is 16 amino acids long. Germline V lookup: CDR1 MDHEN, CDR2 SYDVKM. The CDR3 DNA follows: TGTGCCAGCAGCCCACAGGACCGACAACTCTTAGATACGCAGTATTTT. Translated: CASSPQDRQLLDTQYF.

This chain connects TRBV6-5 to TRBJ1-5; no firm D call. The ends were cut back, 0 bases at V and 0 bases at J, with 9 bases in the middle. Per germline, CDR1 MNHEY and CDR2 SVGAGI. The CDR3 covers 16 residues. The CDR3 DNA is TGTGCCAGCAGTTACTCGAGCACCTATAGCAATCAGCCCCAGCATTTT. This codes for CASSYSSTYSNQPQHF.

The rearrangement uses TRBV10-2 and TRBJ1-6; D may be TRBD1 (6 bases). Germline lookup yields CDR1 WSHSY and CDR2 SAAADI. V was trimmed by 4 bases and J by 0 bases, leaving 13 bases between them. There are 17 residues in the CDR3. The CDR3 DNA reads as TGCGCCAGCAGTGTGGACAGCTCAAGCTCCTATAATTCACCCCTCCACTTT. It translates to CASSVDSSSSYNSPLHF.

The J gene is TRBJ2-7, the V gene TRBV27; D remains ambiguous. This CDR3 contains 14 residues. Germline lookup yields CDR1 MNHEY and CDR2 SMNVEV (reference sequence). With 0 bases removed from V and 0 bases from J, the gap between germline ends came to 6 bases. CDR3 loop: CASSLSGYSYEQYF. CDR3 nucleotides: TGTGCCAGCAGTTTATCGGGTTACTCCTACGAGCAGTACTTC.

The chain couples TRBV2 to TRBJ2-7; D not resolved. Germline CDR1 and CDR2: SNHLY and FYNNEI. The V end was cut by 6 bases, the J end by 2 bases, with 11 bases between. CDR3 length: 13 residues. CDR3 residues: CASRSYGAYEQYF. As DNA, the CDR3 is TGTGCCAGCAGAAGCTATGGGGCCTACGAGCAGTACTTC. Full variable domain (rest looked up from reference TRBV2 and TRBJ2-7): EPEVTQTPSHQVTQMGQEVILRCVPISNHLYFYWYRQILGQKVEFLVSFYNNEISEKSEIFDDQFSVERPDGSNFTLKIRSTKLEDSAMYFCASRSYGAYEQYFGPGTRLTVT.

The chain's CDR3 is CASSPTGGNYGYTF. The DNA for the CDR3 is TGTGCCAGCAGCCCCACCGGGGGTAACTATGGCTACACCTTC. This chain links TRBV7-9 with TRBJ1-2, with D maybe TRBD1 (5 bases). Trimming took off 5 bases at V and 1 base at J, with 11 bases between the two ends. This CDR3 spans 14 amino acids. Germline V gene lookup returns CDR1 SEHNR and CDR2 FQNEAQ (reference sequence).

This clone came up a few times. The chain is built from TRBV6-1 and TRBJ2-7, with D possibly being TRBD1 (5 bases). The CDR3 sequence is 15 residues long. V dropped 1 base and J dropped 0 bases, with 10 bases sitting between them. The V gene's germline CDR1 is MNHNS and CDR2 SASEGT. The CDR3 DNA sequence: TGTGCCAGCAGTGAAGGGGGCCAACGCTCCTACGAGCAGTACTTC. It yields the protein CASSEGGQRSYEQYF.

In its sample, this clone was seen once. CDR3 nucleotide sequence: TGTGCCAGCAGTGAATATCCACGGACTAGCGCCACAGATACGCAGTATTTT. Its protein is CASSEYPRTSATDTQYF. The chain is built from TRBV25-1 and TRBJ2-3; the match to TRBD2 covers 9 bases. CDR3 length equals 17 residues. Trimming removed 0 bases from V and 2 bases from J; junction bases left unmatched: 6. Germline V gene lookup returns CDR1 MGHDK and CDR2 SYGVNS.

The chain links TRBV20-1 to TRBJ2-1, with D unclear. Germline V gene data show CDR1 as DFQATT and CDR2 as SNEGSKA (reference sequence). The CDR3 extends over 11 amino acids. With 6 bases removed from V and 1 base from J, the gap between germline ends came to 4 bases. DNA of the CDR3: TGCAGTGCCCCATCCTACAATGAGCAGTTCTTC. Translating gives CSAPSYNEQFF.

The chain combines TRBV7-3 with TRBJ2-5; D unresolved. Germline assignment: CDR1 SGHTA and CDR2 FQGTGA. The CDR3 totals 15 residues. V lost 3 bases to trimming and J lost 5 bases, with 16 bases between them. CDR3 residues: CASSFTGSGSETQYF. The CDR3 nucleotides read TGTGCCAGCAGCTTTACCGGCTCGGGCTCGGAGACCCAGTACTTC.

Of note for this clone: A read error may produce the germline difference seen at one junction end. V usage is TRBV12-5 and J usage is TRBJ1-6; unclear D gene. The CDR3 extends over 12 amino acids. The germline V gene has CDR1 LGHNT and CDR2 FRNRAP. The CDR3 sequence is CASAQGDSPLHF. CDR3 nucleotide sequence: TGTGCTAGTGCCCAAGGTGATTCGCCCCTCCACTTT.

The V and J genes are TRBV27 and TRBJ2-7; D may be TRBD1 (6 bases). There are 14 residues in the CDR3. In germline, CDR1 is MNHEY, CDR2 SMNVEV (reference sequence). Trimming cost V 5 bases and J 3 bases, with 14 bases left between them. The CDR3 protein is CASSPTGNLYEQYF. In DNA, the CDR3 is TGTGCCAGCAGTCCTACAGGGAACCTCTACGAGCAGTACTTC.

This chain links TRBV6-6 with TRBJ1-5; D is undetermined. Germline CDR1 and CDR2: MNHNY and SVGAGI (reference sequence). The CDR3 has 15 residues. V was pared by 1 base and J by 0 bases, with 7 bases between. The CDR3 sequence is CASSYLRFSNQPQHF. For the CDR3, the DNA is TGTGCCAGCAGTTACTTGAGGTTTAGCAATCAGCCCCAGCATTTT.

V usage is TRBV9 and J usage is TRBJ1-1; no firm D call. The germline gives CDR1 SGDLS, CDR2 YYNGEE. The CDR3 spans 13 residues. Trimming removed 4 bases at V and 6 bases at J, with 13 bases between. CDR3 sequence: CASSPGLLSEAFF. CDR3 nucleotide sequence: TGTGCCAGCAGCCCCGGGTTGCTGTCTGAAGCTTTCTTT.

With respect to this clone: At one boundary the junction diverges from the germline segment, which might be a read error. The CDR3 coding sequence is TGTGTCAGCAGCCCCCGGGACTCCCCCTACGTCGAGCAGTACTTC. Amino acids: CVSSPRDSPYVEQYF. The V and J genes are TRBV13 and TRBJ2-7, with a possible D match to TRBD2 (6 bases). CDR1 is PRHDT and CDR2 is FYEKMQ in the germline V gene (reference sequence). This CDR3 has 15 amino acids.